Listed below are T cell receptor beta chains from one sample, sequenced in a study of blood T cell repertoires in COVID-19. The assay was immunoSEQ multiplex PCR, and TCRdb's table has in-frame clones only and misses some. The sample holds 200,000 to 250,000 clones, over 70% seen once. Sequencing was performed on PBMCs or T cells enriched from blood (not recorded which). The source is a woman under 40 who had been exposed to COVID-19. CDR3s include the opening cysteine and the closing phenylalanine or tryptophan. D genes are given only for firm matches. Clone size is stated in some rows and not others, as once, few, many or a class when expanded.

size: -; J: TRBJ1-2; length: 11; D: -; V: TRBV20-1; CDR3: CSASGSGRYTF; DNA: TGCAGTGCTAGTGGCAGCGGACGCTACACCTTC
size: -; J: TRBJ1-1; length: 14; D: -; V: TRBV11-3; CDR3: CASSPRGRDAEAFF; DNA: TGTGCCAGCAGCCCGCGGGGGAGGGACGCTGAAGCTTTCTTT
size: -; J: TRBJ1-1; length: 14; D: TRBD1; V: TRBV30; CDR3: CAWRFGQGDTEAFF; DNA: TGTGCCTGGAGGTTCGGACAGGGTGACACTGAAGCTTTCTTT
size: -; J: TRBJ2-1; length: 15; D: TRBD2; V: TRBV9; CDR3: CASSISGTQSNEQFF; DNA: TGTGCCAGCAGCATCAGCGGGACCCAGTCCAATGAGCAGTTCTTC
size: -; J: TRBJ2-3; length: 12; D: TRBD2; V: TRBV27; CDR3: CASSLAGVPPYF; DNA: TGTGCCAGCAGTCTAGCGGGAGTCCCCCCGTATTTT
size: -; J: TRBJ1-2; length: 14; D: -; V: TRBV28; CDR3: CASSLQDPDYGYTF; DNA: TGTGCCAGCAGTTTACAAGATCCGGACTATGGCTACACCTTC
size: -; J: TRBJ2-7; length: 13; D: -; V: TRBV19; CDR3: CASSRPGGNEQYF; DNA: TGTGCCAGTAGTAGACCGGGGGGCAACGAGCAGTACTTC
size: once; J: TRBJ2-5; length: 15; D: TRBD2; V: TRBV9; CDR3: CASSEGTSGRETQYF; DNA: TGTGCCAGCAGCGAGGGGACTAGCGGGAGGGAGACCCAGTACTTC
size: -; J: TRBJ2-5; length: 15; D: TRBD2; V: TRBV2; CDR3: CASVAGEGREETQYF; DNA: TGTGCCAGCGTAGCGGGAGAGGGGAGGGAAGAGACCCAGTACTTC
size: -; J: TRBJ2-2; length: 16; D: TRBD2; V: TRBV28; CDR3: CASTNGRGANTGELFF; DNA: TGTGCCAGCACCAACGGGCGGGGGGCTAACACCGGGGAGCTGTTTTTT
size: -; J: TRBJ2-7; length: 13; D: -; V: TRBV7-2; CDR3: CASSLRGSGEQYF; DNA: TGTGCCAGCAGCTTAAGGGGGTCGGGGGAGCAGTACTTC
size: -; J: TRBJ1-2; length: 15; D: TRBD1; V: TRBV5-4; CDR3: CASSAITGTGNGYTF; DNA: TGTGCCAGCAGCGCTATAACCGGGACAGGGAACGGCTACACCTTC
size: -; J: TRBJ1-5; length: 13; D: -; V: TRBV12-3/TRBV12-4; CDR3: CASSHRVRQPQHF; DNA: TGTGCCAGCAGTCACAGGGTGAGGCAGCCCCAGCATTTT
size: -; J: TRBJ2-7; length: 14; D: -; V: TRBV14; CDR3: CASRGGVQGYEQYF; DNA: TGTGCCAGCAGAGGAGGGGTCCAAGGCTACGAGCAGTACTTC
size: -; J: TRBJ2-2; length: 12; D: -; V: TRBV12-3/TRBV12-4; CDR3: CASSPVTGELFF; DNA: TGTGCCAGCAGCCCTGTGACCGGGGAGCTGTTTTTT